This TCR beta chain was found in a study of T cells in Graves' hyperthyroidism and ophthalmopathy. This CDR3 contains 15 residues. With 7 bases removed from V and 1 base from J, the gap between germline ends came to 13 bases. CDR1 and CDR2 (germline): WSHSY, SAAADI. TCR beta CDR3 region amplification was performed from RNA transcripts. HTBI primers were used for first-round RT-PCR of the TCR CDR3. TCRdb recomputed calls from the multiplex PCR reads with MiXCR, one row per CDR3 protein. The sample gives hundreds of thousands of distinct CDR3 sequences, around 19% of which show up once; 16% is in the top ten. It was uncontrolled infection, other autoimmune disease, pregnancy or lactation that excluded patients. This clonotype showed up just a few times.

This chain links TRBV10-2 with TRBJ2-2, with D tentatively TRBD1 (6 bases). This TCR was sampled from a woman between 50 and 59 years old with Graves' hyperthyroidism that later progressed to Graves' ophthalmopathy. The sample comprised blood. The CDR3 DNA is TGCGCCAGCACCGGGACAAGGGTGAACACCGGGGAGCTGTTTTTT. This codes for CASTGTRVNTGELFF.